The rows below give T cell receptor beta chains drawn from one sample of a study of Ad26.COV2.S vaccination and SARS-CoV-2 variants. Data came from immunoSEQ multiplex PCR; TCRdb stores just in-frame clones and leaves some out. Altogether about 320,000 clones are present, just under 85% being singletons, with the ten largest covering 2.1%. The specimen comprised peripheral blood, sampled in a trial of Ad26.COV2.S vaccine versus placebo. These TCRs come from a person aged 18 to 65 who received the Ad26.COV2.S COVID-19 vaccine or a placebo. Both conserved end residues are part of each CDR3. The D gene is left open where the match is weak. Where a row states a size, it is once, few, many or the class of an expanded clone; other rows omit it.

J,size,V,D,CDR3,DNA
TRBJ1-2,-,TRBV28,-,CASIQQGVGGGYTF,TGTGCCAGCATACAACAGGGAGTTGGGGGTGGCTACACCTTC
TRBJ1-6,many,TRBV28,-,CASSFTEQGSEYYNSPLHF,TGTGCCAGCAGTTTCACCGAACAAGGATCCGAATACTATAATTCACCCCTCCACTTT
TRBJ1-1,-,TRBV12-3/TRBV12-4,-,CATKTPGNTEAFF,TGTGCCACCAAGACCCCGGGGAACACTGAAGCTTTCTTT
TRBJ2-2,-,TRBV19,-,CASLTLTGELFF,TGTGCCAGCCTCACCCTAACCGGGGAGCTGTTTTTT
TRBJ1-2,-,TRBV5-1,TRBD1,CASTPGQGLNYGYTF,TGCGCCAGCACCCCAGGACAGGGACTTAACTATGGCTACACCTTC
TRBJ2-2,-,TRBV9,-,CASSVVAVNTGELFF,TGTGCCAGCAGCGTAGTGGCAGTAAACACCGGGGAGCTGTTTTTT
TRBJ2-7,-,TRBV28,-,CASSTPRLYEQYF,TGTGCCAGCAGTACTCCCCGCCTCTACGAGCAGTACTTC
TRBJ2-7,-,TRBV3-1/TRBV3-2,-,CASSQDLGRAEQYF,TGTGCCAGCAGCCAAGATCTTGGGCGGGCCGAGCAGTACTTC
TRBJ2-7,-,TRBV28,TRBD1,CASSPPQRQGEQYF,TGTGCCAGCAGTCCACCCCAGAGACAGGGAGAGCAGTACTTC
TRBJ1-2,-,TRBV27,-,CASNPLGGAPGGYTF,TGTGCCAGCAACCCCTTGGGGGGGGCGCCTGGGGGCTACACCTTC
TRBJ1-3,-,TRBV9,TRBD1,CASSTTGSAGNTIYF,TGTGCCAGCAGCACGACAGGGTCAGCGGGAAACACCATATATTTT
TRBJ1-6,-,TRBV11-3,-,CASSLTSLGSYNSPLHF,TGTGCCAGCAGCTTAACGTCTCTGGGCTCCTATAATTCACCCCTCCACTTT
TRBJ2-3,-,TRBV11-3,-,CASSPLMGAATDTQYF,TGTGCCAGCAGCCCCCTGATGGGGGCCGCAACAGATACGCAGTATTTT
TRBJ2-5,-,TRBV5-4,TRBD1,CASSSLFFGTGVETQYF,TGTGCCAGCAGCTCCCTATTTTTCGGGACAGGGGTAGAGACCCAGTACTTC
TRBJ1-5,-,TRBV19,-,CASSLTYRRYSNQPQHF,TGTGCCAGTAGCCTGACATACAGGCGTTATAGCAATCAGCCCCAGCATTTT
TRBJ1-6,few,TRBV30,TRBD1,CAWSRDRVNLHF,TGTGCCTGGAGTCGGGACAGGGTAAACCTCCACTTT
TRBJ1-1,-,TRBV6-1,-,CASSEWIGGNTEAFF,TGTGCCAGCAGTGAATGGATAGGGGGTAACACTGAAGCTTTCTTT
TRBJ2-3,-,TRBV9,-,CASSVVGGGADTQYF,TGTGCCAGCAGCGTAGTGGGGGGGGGCGCAGATACGCAGTATTTT
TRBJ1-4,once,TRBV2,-,CASSPPGLRNEKLFF,TGTGCCAGCAGTCCGCCGGGACTTCGTAATGAAAAACTGTTTTTT
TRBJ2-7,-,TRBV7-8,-,CASSLSGAAVGYF,TGTGCCAGCAGCTTATCCGGGGCTGCCGTGGGGTACTTC
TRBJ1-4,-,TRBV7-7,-,CASSFTAGFNEKLFF,TGTGCCAGCAGCTTTACAGCAGGTTTTAATGAAAAACTGTTTTTT
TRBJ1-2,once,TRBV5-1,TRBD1,CASSAGQGVYGYTF,TGCGCCAGCAGCGCGGGACAGGGGGTCTATGGCTACACCTTC
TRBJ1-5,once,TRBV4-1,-,CASSQEAGPNQPQHF,TGCGCCAGCAGCCAAGAAGCAGGGCCTAATCAGCCCCAGCATTTT
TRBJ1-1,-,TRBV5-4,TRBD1,CASSFTGENEAFF,TGTGCCAGCAGCTTTACAGGGGAGAATGAAGCTTTCTTT
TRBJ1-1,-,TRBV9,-,CASSAGRGRTEAFF,TGTGCCAGCAGCGCCGGGAGGGGTCGCACTGAAGCTTTCTTT
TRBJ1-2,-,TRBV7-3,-,CASSPNSAVGIDGYTF,TGTGCCAGCAGCCCCAACTCCGCGGTAGGGATCGATGGCTACACCTTC
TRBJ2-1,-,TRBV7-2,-,CASSLVGSLAGNEQFF,TGTGCCAGCAGCTTAGTCGGCTCCTTGGCCGGCAATGAGCAGTTCTTC
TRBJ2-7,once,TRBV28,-,CASSLMGQNYEQYF,TGTGCCAGCAGTTTAATGGGGCAGAACTACGAGCAGTACTTC
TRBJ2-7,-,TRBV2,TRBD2,CASSEGLGLGYEQYF,TGTGCCAGCAGTGAAGGGCTCGGACTAGGCTACGAGCAGTACTTC
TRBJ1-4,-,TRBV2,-,CASRGGLNEKLFF,TGTGCCAGCAGGGGGGGGTTAAATGAAAAACTGTTTTTT
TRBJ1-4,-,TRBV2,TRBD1,CASSPDRFNEKLFF,TGTGCCAGCAGCCCGGACAGGTTTAATGAAAAACTGTTTTTT
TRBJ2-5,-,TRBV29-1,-,CSVSGGALGGETQYF,TGCAGCGTCTCTGGGGGGGCCCTCGGCGGAGAGACCCAGTACTTC
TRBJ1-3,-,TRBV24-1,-,CATSAGGLGVDTIYF,TGTGCCACCAGTGCCGGGGGTCTTGGGGTGGACACCATATATTTT
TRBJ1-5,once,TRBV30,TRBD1,CAWTGNSNQPQHF,TGTGCGTGGACAGGTAATAGCAATCAGCCCCAGCATTTT
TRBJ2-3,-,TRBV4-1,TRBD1,CASSRNPGQPRDTQYF,TGCGCCAGCAGCCGGAATCCGGGACAGCCACGGGATACGCAGTATTTT
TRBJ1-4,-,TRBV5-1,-,CASSSRGRTNEKLFF,TGCGCCAGCAGCTCCCGGGGAAGGACTAATGAAAAACTGTTTTTT
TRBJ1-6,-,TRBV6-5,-,CASSYEESRYSPLHF,TGTGCCAGCAGTTACGAGGAAAGCCGATATTCACCCCTCCACTTT
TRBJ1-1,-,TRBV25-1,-,CATRWTAMNTEAFF,TGTGCCACCAGATGGACAGCCATGAACACTGAAGCTTTCTTT
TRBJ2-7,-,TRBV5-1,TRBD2,CASSSVAGGYEQYF,TGCGCCAGCAGCTCGGTAGCGGGGGGCTACGAGCAGTACTTC
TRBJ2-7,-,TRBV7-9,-,CASSSYRDGRYEQYF,TGTGCCAGCAGCTCCTATCGGGACGGACGCTACGAGCAGTACTTC
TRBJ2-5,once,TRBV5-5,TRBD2,CASSPSGGRGQETQYF,TGTGCCAGCAGCCCCTCGGGAGGAAGGGGTCAAGAGACCCAGTACTTC
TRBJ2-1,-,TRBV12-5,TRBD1,CASGETGRGYNEQFF,TGTGCTAGTGGGGAGACAGGGCGTGGTTACAATGAGCAGTTCTTC
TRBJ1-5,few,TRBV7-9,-,CASSWGDNQPQHF,TGTGCCAGCAGCTGGGGGGACAATCAGCCCCAGCATTTT
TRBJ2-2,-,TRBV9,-,CASGLGPTGELFF,TGTGCCAGCGGTTTGGGGCCCACCGGGGAGCTGTTTTTT
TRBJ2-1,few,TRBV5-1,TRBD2,CASSVPRGSGVYNEQFF,TGCGCCAGCAGCGTGCCCCGGGGTAGCGGGGTTTACAATGAGCAGTTCTTC
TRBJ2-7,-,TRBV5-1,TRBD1,CASSLPGTGNYEQYF,TGCGCCAGCAGCTTGCCCGGGACAGGGAACTACGAGCAGTACTTC
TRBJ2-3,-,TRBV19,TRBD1,CASSIVSGGVTDTQYF,TGTGCCAGTAGTATTGTGTCAGGGGGTGTCACAGATACGCAGTATTTT
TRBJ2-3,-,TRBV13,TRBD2,CASRWMRVRGGTDTQYF,TGTGCCAGCAGGTGGATGCGGGTGCGGGGGGGCACAGATACGCAGTATTTT
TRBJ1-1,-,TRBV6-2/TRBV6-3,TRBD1,CASSLTPRQGTEAFF,TGTGCCAGCAGCCTCACGCCAAGACAGGGAACTGAAGCTTTCTTT